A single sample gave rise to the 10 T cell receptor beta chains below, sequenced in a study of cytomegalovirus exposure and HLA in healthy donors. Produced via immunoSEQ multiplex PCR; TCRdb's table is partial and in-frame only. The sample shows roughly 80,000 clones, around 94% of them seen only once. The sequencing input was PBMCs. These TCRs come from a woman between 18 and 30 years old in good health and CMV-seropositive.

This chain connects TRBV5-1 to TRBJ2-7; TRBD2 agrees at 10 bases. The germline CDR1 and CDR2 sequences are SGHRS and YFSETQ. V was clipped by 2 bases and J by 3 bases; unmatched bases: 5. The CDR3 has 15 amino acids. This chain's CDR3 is CASSLLAGNYYEQYF. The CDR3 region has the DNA TGCGCCAGCAGCTTACTAGCGGGAAATTACTACGAGCAGTACTTC.

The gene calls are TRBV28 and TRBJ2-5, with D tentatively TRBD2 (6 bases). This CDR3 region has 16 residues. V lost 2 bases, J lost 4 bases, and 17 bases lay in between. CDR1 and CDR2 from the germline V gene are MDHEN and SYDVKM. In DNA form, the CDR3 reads TGTGCCAGCAGTTTAGGACTAACCCGGGTCCCAGAGACCCAGTACTTC. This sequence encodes CASSLGLTRVPETQYF.

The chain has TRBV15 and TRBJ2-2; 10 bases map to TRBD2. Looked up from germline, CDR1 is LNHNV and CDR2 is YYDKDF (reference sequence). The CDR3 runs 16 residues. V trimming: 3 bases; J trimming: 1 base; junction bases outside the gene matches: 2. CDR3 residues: CATSRLAGGNTGELFF. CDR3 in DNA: TGTGCCACCAGCAGGTTAGCGGGAGGGAACACCGGGGAGCTGTTTTTT. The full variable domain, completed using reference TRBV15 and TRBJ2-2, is DAMVIQNPRYQVTQFGKPVTLSCSQTLNHNVMYWYQQKSSQAPKLLFHYYDKDFNNEADTPDNFQSRRPNTSFCFLDIRSPGLGDTAMYLCATSRLAGGNTGELFFGEGSRLTVL.

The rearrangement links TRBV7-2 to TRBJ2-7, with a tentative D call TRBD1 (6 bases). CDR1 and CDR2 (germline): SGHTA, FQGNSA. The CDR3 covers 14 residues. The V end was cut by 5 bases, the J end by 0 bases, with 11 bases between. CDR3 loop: CASSRQESSYEQYF. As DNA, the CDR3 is TGTGCCAGCAGCCGACAGGAGAGCTCCTACGAGCAGTACTTC.

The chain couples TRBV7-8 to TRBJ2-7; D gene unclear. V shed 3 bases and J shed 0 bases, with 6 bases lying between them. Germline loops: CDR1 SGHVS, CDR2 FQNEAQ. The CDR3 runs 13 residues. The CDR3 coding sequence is TGTGCCAGCAGCTTTACACCCTCCTACGAGCAGTACTTC. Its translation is CASSFTPSYEQYF.

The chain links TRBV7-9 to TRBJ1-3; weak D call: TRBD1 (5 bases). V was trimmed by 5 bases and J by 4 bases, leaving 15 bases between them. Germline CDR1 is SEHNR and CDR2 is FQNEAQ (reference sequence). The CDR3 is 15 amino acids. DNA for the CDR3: TGTGCCAGCAGCCCCGGGACTTCGGTCGGAAACACCATATATTTT. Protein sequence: CASSPGTSVGNTIYF.

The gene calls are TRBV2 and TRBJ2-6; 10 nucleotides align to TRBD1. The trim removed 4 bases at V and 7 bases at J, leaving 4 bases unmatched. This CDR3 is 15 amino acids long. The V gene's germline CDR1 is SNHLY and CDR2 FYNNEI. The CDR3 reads CASSAGDRGANVLTF. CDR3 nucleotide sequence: TGTGCCAGCAGTGCCGGGGACAGGGGCGCCAACGTCCTGACTTTC.

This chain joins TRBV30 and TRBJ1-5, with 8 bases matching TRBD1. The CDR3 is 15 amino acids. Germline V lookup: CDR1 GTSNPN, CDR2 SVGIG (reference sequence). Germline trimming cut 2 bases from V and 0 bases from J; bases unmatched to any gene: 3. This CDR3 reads CAWSLTGVSNQPQHF. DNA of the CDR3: TGTGCCTGGAGTCTGACAGGGGTTAGCAATCAGCCCCAGCATTTT.

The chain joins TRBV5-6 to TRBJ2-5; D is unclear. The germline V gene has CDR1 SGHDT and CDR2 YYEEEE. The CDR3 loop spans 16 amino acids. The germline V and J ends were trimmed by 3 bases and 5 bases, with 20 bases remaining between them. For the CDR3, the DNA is TGTGCCAGCAGCTCTATCCCCGATAACGCTCGGGAGACCCAGTACTTC. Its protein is CASSSIPDNARETQYF.

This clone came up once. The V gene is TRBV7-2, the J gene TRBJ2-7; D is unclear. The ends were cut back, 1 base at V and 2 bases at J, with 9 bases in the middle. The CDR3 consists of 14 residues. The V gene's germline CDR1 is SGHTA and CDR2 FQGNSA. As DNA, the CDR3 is TGTGCCAGCAGCTTAGTAGGCAGGACCTACGAGCAGTACTTC. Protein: CASSLVGRTYEQYF. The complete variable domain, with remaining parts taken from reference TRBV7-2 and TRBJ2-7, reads GAGVSQSPSNKVTEKGKDVELRCDPISGHTALYWYRQSLGQGLEFLIYFQGNSAPDKSGLPSDRFSAERTGGSVSTLTIQRTQQEDSAVYLCASSLVGRTYEQYFGPGTRLTVT.